The TCR beta chain under discussion was sequenced for a study of T cells after yellow fever vaccination. Study conclusions and caveats: Reappearance after the booster was observed for most primary-vaccination clones (96% CD4, roughly 88% CD8). Secondary responses were weaker yet peaked faster, day 5 versus 15.

Template switching with 5'RACE generated the TCR cDNA and added a universal primer site and UMIs. MiXCR, run by TCRdb on the 5' RACE reads, gives a single entry per CDR3 protein. The sample lists 200,000 to 300,000 distinct CDR3 sequences; around 13% were seen once. With respect to this clonotype: What it binds is not known.

This CDR3 has 20 residues. The J segment lost 4 bases and the V segment lost 0 bases, leaving 16 bases of the junction unmatched. Germline CDR1 reads SGDLS; CDR2 reads YYNGEE. The sequenced sample was CD4+ T cells sorted from PBMCs, obtained 45 days after the yellow fever booster vaccination. The rearrangement links TRBV9 to TRBJ2-5; TRBD2 agrees at 12 bases. This TCR was recovered from a man aged 30 to 45 who received the YFV17D yellow fever vaccine. CDR3 amino acids: CASSVDPTSTRTSGIETQYF. CDR3 DNA: TGTGCCAGCAGCGTAGACCCGACTTCCACCCGGACTAGCGGGATAGAGACCCAGTACTTC.